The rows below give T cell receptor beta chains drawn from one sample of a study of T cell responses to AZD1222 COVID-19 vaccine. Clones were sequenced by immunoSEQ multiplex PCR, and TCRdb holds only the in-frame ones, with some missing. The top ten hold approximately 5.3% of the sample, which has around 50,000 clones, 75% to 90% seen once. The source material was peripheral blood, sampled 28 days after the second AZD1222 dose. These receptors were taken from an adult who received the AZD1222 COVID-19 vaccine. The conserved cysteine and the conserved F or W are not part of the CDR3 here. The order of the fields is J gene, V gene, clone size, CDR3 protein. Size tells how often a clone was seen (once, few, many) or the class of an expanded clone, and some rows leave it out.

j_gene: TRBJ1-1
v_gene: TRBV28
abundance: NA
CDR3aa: ASSLGRGLMNTEAF

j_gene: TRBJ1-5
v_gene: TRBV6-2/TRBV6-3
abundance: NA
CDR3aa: ASSFDRVLQH

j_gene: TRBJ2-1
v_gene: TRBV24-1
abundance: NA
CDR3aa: ATSDVSGRAYYEQF

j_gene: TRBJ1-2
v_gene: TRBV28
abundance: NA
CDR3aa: ASSLWGRPLYGYT

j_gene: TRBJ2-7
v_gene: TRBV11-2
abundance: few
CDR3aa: ASSSTGLSEEQY

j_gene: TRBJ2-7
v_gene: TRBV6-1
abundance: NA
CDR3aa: ASSEQSSGGYEQY

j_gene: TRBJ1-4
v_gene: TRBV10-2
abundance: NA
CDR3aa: ASSELRDEKLF

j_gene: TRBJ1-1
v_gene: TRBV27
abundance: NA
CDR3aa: ASSSAQGIVTEAF

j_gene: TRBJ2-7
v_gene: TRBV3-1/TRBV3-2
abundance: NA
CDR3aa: ASSQEGWGQDTYEQY

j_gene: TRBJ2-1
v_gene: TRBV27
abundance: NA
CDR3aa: ASSPPTGGGLGEQF

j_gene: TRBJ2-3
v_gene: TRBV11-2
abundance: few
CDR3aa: ASRKGLADTDTQY

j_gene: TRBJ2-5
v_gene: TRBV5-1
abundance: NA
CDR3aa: ASSTSGGAGRETQY

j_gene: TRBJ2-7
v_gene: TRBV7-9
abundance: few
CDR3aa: ASSLGSEAYEQY

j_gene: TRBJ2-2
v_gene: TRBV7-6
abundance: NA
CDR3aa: ASSHPGPAGGELF

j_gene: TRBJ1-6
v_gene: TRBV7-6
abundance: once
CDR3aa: ASSLRVREANSPLH

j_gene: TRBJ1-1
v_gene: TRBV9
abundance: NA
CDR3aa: ASSHRSNTEAF

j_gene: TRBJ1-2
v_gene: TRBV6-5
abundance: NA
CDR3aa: ASTPSRSHGYT

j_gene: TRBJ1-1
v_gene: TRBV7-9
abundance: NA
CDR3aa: ASSSSNTEAF

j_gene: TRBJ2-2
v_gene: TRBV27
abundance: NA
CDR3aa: ASRSSAGELF

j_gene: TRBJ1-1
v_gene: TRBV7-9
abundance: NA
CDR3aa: ASSFPGHDTEAF

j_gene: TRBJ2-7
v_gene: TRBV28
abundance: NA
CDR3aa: ASSLGHYEQY

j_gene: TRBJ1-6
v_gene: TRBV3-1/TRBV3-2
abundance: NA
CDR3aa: ASSQVGLGGGGFVPPLH

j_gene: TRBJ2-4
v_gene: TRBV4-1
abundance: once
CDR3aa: ASSQDSSGMENIQY

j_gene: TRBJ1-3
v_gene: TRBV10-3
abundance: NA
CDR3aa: AISEGTRDTIY

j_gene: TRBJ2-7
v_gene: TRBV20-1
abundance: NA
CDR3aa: SAIRDYEQY

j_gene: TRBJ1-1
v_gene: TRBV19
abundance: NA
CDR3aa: ASIGQGLYNTEAF

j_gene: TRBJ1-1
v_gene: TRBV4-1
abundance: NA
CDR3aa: ASSQTIIRGGTEAF

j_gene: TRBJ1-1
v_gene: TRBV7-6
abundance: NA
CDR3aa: ASSLGENTEAF

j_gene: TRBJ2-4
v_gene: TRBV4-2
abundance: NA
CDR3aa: ASSQSGGPTKNIQY

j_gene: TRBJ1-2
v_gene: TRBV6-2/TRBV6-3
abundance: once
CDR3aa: ASSHPDGSNYGYT

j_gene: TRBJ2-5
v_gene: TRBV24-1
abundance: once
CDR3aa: ATSDLGGGRKETQY

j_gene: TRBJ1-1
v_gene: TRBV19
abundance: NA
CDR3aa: ASSIDRGTEAF

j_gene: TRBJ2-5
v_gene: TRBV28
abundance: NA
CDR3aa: ASKSKGLAVQETQY

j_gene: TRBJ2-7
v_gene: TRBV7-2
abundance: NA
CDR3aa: ASSFSGRGSYEQY

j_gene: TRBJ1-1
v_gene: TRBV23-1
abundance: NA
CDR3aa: ASSLQWTRQEGTEAF

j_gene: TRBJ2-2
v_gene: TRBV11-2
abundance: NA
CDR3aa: ASSPRQNTGELF

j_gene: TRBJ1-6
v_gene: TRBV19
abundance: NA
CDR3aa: ASSFRDSYSPLH

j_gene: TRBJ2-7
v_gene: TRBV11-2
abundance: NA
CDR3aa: ASSAGDMEQY

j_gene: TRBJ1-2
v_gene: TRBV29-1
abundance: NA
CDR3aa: SVNDRGGLVYGYT

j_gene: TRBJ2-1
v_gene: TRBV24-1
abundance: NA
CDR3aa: ATQQGGQSYNEQF

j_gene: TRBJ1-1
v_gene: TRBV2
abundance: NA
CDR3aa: ASSVLGTEAF

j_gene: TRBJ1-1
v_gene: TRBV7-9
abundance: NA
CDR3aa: ASGQGYTEAF

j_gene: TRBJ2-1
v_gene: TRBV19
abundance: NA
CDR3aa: ASMELAGFNEQF

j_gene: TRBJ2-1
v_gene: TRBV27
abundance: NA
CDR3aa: ASSPRTSFSEQF

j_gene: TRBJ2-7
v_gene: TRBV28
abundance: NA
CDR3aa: ASSPSGRGYEQY

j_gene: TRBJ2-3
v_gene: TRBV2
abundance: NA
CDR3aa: ASSEGLASTDTQY

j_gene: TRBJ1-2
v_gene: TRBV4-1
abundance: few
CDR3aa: ASSLTPGVDYGYT

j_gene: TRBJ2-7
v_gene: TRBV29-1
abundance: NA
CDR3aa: SVDEAGAYEQY

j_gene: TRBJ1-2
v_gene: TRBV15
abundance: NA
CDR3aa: ATSSPGKGSLYGYT

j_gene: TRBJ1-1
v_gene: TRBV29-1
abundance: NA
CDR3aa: SVEFMGGGLLNTEAF

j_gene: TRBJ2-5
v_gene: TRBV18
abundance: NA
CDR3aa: ASSPGTGETQY

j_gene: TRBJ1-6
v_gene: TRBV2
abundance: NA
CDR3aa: ASSERQLNNNSPLH

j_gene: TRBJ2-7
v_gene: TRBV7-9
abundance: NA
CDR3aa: ASSGGVITYEQY

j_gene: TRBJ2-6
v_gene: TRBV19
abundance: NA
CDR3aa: ASSSGLSKISGANVLT

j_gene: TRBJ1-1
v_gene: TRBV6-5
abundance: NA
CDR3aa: ASSQQGDTEAF